These 6 T cell receptor beta chains came from one sample sequenced in a study of cytomegalovirus exposure and HLA in healthy donors (dated by TCRdb to about 2017). The library relied on the immunoSEQ multiplex PCR assay. The multiplex PCR relied on a mix of 60 forward primers for TCR Vbeta segments and 13 reverse primers for TCR Jbeta segments. TCRdb limited this immuneACCESS table to in-frame rearrangements with V and J called. A share of clones is missing; checked studies link under half to unresolved V genes, and the rest is unexplained. For this sample there are about 130,000 clones; roughly 69% appear just once. About 2.6% of the sample belongs to the ten largest clones. Sequencing used PBMCs. The source of these receptors is a human donor in good health.

V usage is TRBV6-5 and J usage is TRBJ1-2; no reliable D call. The CDR3 is 15 residues long. From germline, CDR1 is MNHEY and CDR2 SVGAGI. Deletions cut 2 bases from V and 0 bases from J, with 10 bases between. The CDR3 sequence: CASSYHSTPNYGYTF. The DNA of the CDR3 is TGTGCCAGCAGTTACCACAGCACACCTAACTATGGCTACACCTTC.

The rearrangement uses TRBV19 and TRBJ1-5; the D gene is possibly TRBD1 (6 bases). Germline V gene data show CDR1 as LNHDA and CDR2 as SQIVND (reference sequence). The V and J ends lost 4 bases and 1 base respectively, with 8 bases between them. CDR3 length: 14 amino acids. CDR3: CASSRDNSNQPQHF. The DNA of the CDR3 is TGTGCCAGTAGTAGGGACAACAGCAATCAGCCCCAGCATTTT.

This clone was recorded once. The chain is built from TRBV29-1 and TRBJ2-5; D is perhaps TRBD2 (6 bases). The CDR3 is 13 residues long. Germline V gene sequence: CDR1 SQVTM, CDR2 ANQGSEA. Between the trimmed V and J ends, which lost 8 bases and 1 base, there was a span of 14 bases. The CDR3 spells CSTRGGFQETQYF. CDR3 DNA sequence: TGCAGCACGCGTGGAGGGTTCCAAGAGACCCAGTACTTC.

This clone was seen more than once but under ten times. The genes are TRBV5-1 and TRBJ2-7; no clear D. Trimming cost V 0 bases and J 0 bases, with 10 bases left between them. In germline, CDR1 is SGHRS, CDR2 YFSETQ. CDR3 size: 15 residues. CDR3 residues: CASSLGHIGSYEQYF. The CDR3 DNA reads as TGCGCCAGCAGCTTGGGACACATTGGCTCCTACGAGCAGTACTTC.

The chain combines TRBV28 with TRBJ2-6; 8 bases agree with TRBD1. The junction had 13 bases not matched to a gene; V was cut back by 8 bases and J by 4 bases. The CDR3 is 17 residues long. Germline CDR1 and CDR2: MDHEN and SYDVKM. Here the CDR3 reads CASLRSRGPSGANVLTF. The CDR3 bases are TGTGCCAGCCTTCGTTCCAGGGGGCCCTCGGGGGCCAACGTCCTGACTTTC.

The genes are TRBV9 and TRBJ1-4; D unresolved. The CDR3 is 14 residues long. Trimming took 0 bases from V and 8 from J, leaving 11 bases between them. CDR1 and CDR2 from the germline V gene are SGDLS and YYNGEE. Here the CDR3 DNA reads TGTGCCAGCAGCGTAGATCGTGTTCGGGAAAAACTGTTTTTT. Amino acids: CASSVDRVREKLFF.